A single T cell receptor beta chain is shown here with its context. No cognate antigen has been identified for it. No base quality information exists; no much larger clone differs at one position. V loses 3 bases, J loses 5 bases, and the germline ends lie 20 bases apart. From its cysteine to its phenylalanine, the CDR3 spans 16 amino acids. Solely the CDR3 DNA is kept, with 48 bases framed from the first base. From the germline V gene, CDR1 is SGHRS and CDR2 is YFSETQ. The source of the sample is a study of a mutant IDH1 vaccine in newly diagnosed glioma (dated by TCRdb to about 2021). In terms of the full investigation: Across visits V03 through V10, patients got a total of eight vaccinations, given in weeks 1, 3, 5, 7, 11, 15, 19 and 23. In the chemotherapy-containing groups, vaccination started alongside temozolomide cycles, whereas in patients who had radiotherapy alone it started 4-6 weeks after radiotherapy. The approximately 32 treated patients were about 60% male and 37.5% female, with a mean age of approximately 40 years. Before enrollment, most patients had been given radiochemotherapy with temozolomide as standard therapy, while the rest had received either radiotherapy alone or temozolomide alone. Peripheral blood samples were drawn at six visits, namely V03 (baseline), V05, V07, V10, V12 and V13. For exploratory analyses, fewer than 30 treated patients had longitudinal TCRB deep sequencing done wherever samples were available.

The method behind the library was the immunoSEQ multiplex PCR assay. Following the manufacturer's protocol, the hsTCRB Kit was used to amplify rearranged TCR beta chain sequences. An Illumina MiSeq was used to sequence the TCRB libraries. Per the original workflow: The proprietary platform of the kit vendor was used for demultiplexing, trimming and gene mapping. The table comes from immuneACCESS by way of TCRdb, which keeps in-frame sequences with V and J called. Part of the clones is missing from these tables; in studies checked, under half for an unresolved V gene and the rest for unknown reasons. That table is the source of V, J and clone size, and D and trimming were worked out from the DNA. Counted in this sample were some 130,000 clones; about 80% of them appeared once. The ten largest make up about 5.5% of the sample. Overall study outcomes, separate from this receptor: Changes in the top peripheral T cell clonotypes picked up by TCRB sequencing did not appear to be linked to pseudoprogression. The authors stated that sample limitations prevented analyses of patient blood samples from being reproduced. PBMC samples for TCRB deep sequencing were selected based on availability. Immune responses induced by the vaccine were seen in more than 85% of patients across multiple MHC alleles.

Reading the label with the study, this specimen's time point is: week 11, during vaccination. Every vaccine dose consisted of 300 ug of a 20-mer mutant IDH1 peptide in Montanide, administered subcutaneously together with topical imiquimod. The donors had newly diagnosed IDH1-mutant astrocytomas of WHO grade 3 or 4 that showed loss of nuclear ATRX. The samples were drawn from NOA16, a multicentre, single-arm, open-label phase I trial in Germany that tested a mutant IDH1 peptide vaccine in humans for the first time. The DNeasy Blood and Tissue Kit was used to extract genomic DNA from EDTA blood for TCRB sequencing.

Recombination joined TRBV5-1 with TRBJ1-1, with TRBD1 perhaps the D gene, on 5 matching bases. This receptor was identified in a man between 40 and 49 years old with glioma. This specimen was PBMCs, taken from a glioma patient whose treatment included an IDH1 peptide vaccine. The CDR3 reads CASSSSRDVRGTEAFF. The nucleotide sequence is given as TGCGCCAGCAGCTCGTCCCGGGACGTTAGAGGGACTGAAGCTTTCTTT.